A single sample is the source of the 21 T cell receptor beta chains below, sequenced in a study of T cells in Graves' hyperthyroidism and ophthalmopathy. TCR beta CDR3 sequences were amplified from RNA transcripts. A first-round RT-PCR of the TCR CDR3 used the HTBI primer set. TCRdb processed the multiplex PCR reads anew with MiXCR; each CDR3 protein has one entry. Counted here are about 570,000 distinct CDR3 sequences, about half occurring once; the ten biggest clones make up around 19%. The sequencing input was peripheral blood or thyroid tissue (not recorded which). These TCRs come from an adult woman with Graves' disease, either hyperthyroidism or ophthalmopathy (not recorded which).

This clonotype was recorded many times. The chain employs TRBV20-1 and TRBJ2-7, with 8 bases fitting TRBD2. J was trimmed by 2 bases and V by 0 bases; bases with no gene match: 6. The CDR3 consists of 15 residues. Germline values: CDR1 DFQATT, CDR2 SNEGSKA (reference sequence). The CDR3 loop reads CSARDPQRGPYEQYF. The CDR3 DNA sequence: TGCAGTGCTAGAGATCCTCAGCGGGGGCCCTACGAGCAGTACTTC.

This rearrangement joins TRBV10-2 to TRBJ1-5; D not certain. The CDR3 totals 19 residues. Looked up from germline, CDR1 is WSHSY and CDR2 is SAAADI. Trimming stripped 6 bases from V and 5 bases from J, with 29 bases between. The CDR3: CASRESPNTGEGNYQPQHF. CDR3 coding DNA: TGCGCCAGCAGAGAGAGCCCGAACACCGGGGAGGGTAACTATCAGCCCCAGCATTTT.

This clonotype has at least ten counts. The chain joins TRBV28 to TRBJ1-1, with D unclear. Trimming left V 9 bases short and J 1 base short, with 9 bases between. CDR3 length: 12 residues. CDR1 is MDHEN and CDR2 is SYDVKM in the germline V gene. This CDR3 reads CASRERNTEAFF. DNA of the CDR3: TGTGCCAGTCGAGAGAGGAACACTGAAGCTTTCTTT. The variable domain in full, with the rest retrieved from reference TRBV28 and TRBJ1-1, is DVKVTQSSRYLVKRTGEKVFLECVQDMDHENMFWYRQDPGLGLRLIYFSYDVKMKEKGDIPEGYSVSREKKERFSLILESASTNQTSMYLCASRERNTEAFFGQGTRLTVV.

This clonotype has a count of ten or more. CDR3 in DNA: TGTGCCAGCAGTTACTCCGGGACAAGGACCTACGAGCAGTACTTC. Translation gives CASSYSGTRTYEQYF. This chain connects TRBV6-5 to TRBJ2-7; maybe TRBD1 (6 bases). The V end was cut by 0 bases, the J end by 2 bases, with 11 bases between. CDR1 MNHEY and CDR2 SVGAGI come from the germline V gene. The CDR3 extends over 15 amino acids.

The rearrangement links TRBV2 to TRBJ2-5; either TRBD1 or TRBD2 may supply D (5 bases each). Trimming took off 6 bases at V and 5 bases at J, with 16 bases between the two ends. This CDR3 is 14 amino acids long. Germline assignment: CDR1 SNHLY and CDR2 FYNNEI. CDR3 protein: CASSLTGLEETQYF. Written as DNA, the CDR3 is TGTGCCAGCAGCTTGACGGGGCTAGAGGAGACCCAGTACTTC. Filled out from reference TRBV2 and TRBJ2-5, the complete variable domain reads EPEVTQTPSHQVTQMGQEVILRCVPISNHLYFYWYRQILGQKVEFLVSFYNNEISEKSEIFDDQFSVERPDGSNFTLKIRSTKLEDSAMYFCASSLTGLEETQYFGPGTRLLVL.

There are many counts of this clonotype. This sequence joins TRBV4-2 and TRBJ2-5; D may correspond to TRBD1 or TRBD2 (5 bases each). The V gene's germline CDR1 is LGHNA and CDR2 YNFKEQ. The CDR3 has 15 residues. V was shortened by 0 bases and J by 5 bases, with 13 bases between the two germline ends. CDR3 region: CASSQDVRDGETQYF. The CDR3, as DNA: TGTGCCAGCAGCCAAGACGTCCGGGACGGCGAGACCCAGTACTTC.

This clonotype was counted only a few times. The chain combines TRBV20-1 with TRBJ1-1, with no clear D. The V end lost 3 bases, the J end lost 1 base, and 9 bases lay between the germline ends. There are 13 residues in the CDR3. Germline V CDR1 and CDR2: DFQATT, SNEGSKA (reference sequence). The CDR3, as DNA: TGCAGTGCTAGCGAGGGCCCGAACACTGAAGCTTTCTTT. Amino acid sequence: CSASEGPNTEAFF.

The J gene is TRBJ1-6, the V gene TRBV7-8; D perhaps matches TRBD1 (5 bases). With 7 bases removed from V and 4 bases from J, the gap between germline ends came to 17 bases. The germline V gene encodes CDR1 SGHVS and CDR2 FQNEAQ. This CDR3 is 16 amino acids long. The CDR3 bases are TGTGCCAGCACTCGGCGCCGCGGGGGGTATAATTCACCCCTCCACTTT. This sequence encodes CASTRRRGGYNSPLHF.

The gene calls are TRBV7-9 and TRBJ2-3, with TRBD2 as a possible D gene (6 bases). The length of the CDR3 is 13 residues. Germline loops: CDR1 SEHNR, CDR2 FQNEAQ (reference sequence). Trimming removed 6 bases from V and 5 bases from J, with 12 bases in between. In DNA, the CDR3 is TGTGCCAGCAGTAGGGACTTCATAGATACGCAGTATTTT. It yields the protein CASSRDFIDTQYF.

In its sample, this clonotype was seen many times. The chain employs TRBV7-9 and TRBJ1-3; no definite D call. CDR1 is SEHNR, CDR2 FQNEAQ, per germline (reference sequence). This CDR3 is built from 15 residues. The V end lost 5 bases, the J end lost 2 bases, and 13 bases lay between the germline ends. Here the CDR3 reads CASSQIIRPGNTIYF. The CDR3 DNA is TGTGCCAGCAGCCAGATCATAAGGCCTGGAAACACCATATATTTT.

This clonotype showed up many times. The V gene is TRBV20-1, the J gene TRBJ1-2; the D is unclear. The CDR3 totals 11 residues. V shed 6 bases and J shed 3 bases, with 8 bases lying between them. The germline V gene encodes CDR1 DFQATT and CDR2 SNEGSKA (reference sequence). CDR3 loop: CSASDDYGYTF. CDR3 coding DNA: TGCAGTGCATCAGACGACTATGGCTACACCTTC.

This clonotype was detected many times. The J gene is TRBJ1-6, the V gene TRBV11-2; 8 nucleotides line up with TRBD1. The CDR3 contains 19 residues. The V gene's germline CDR1 is SGHAT and CDR2 FQNNGV. J gave up 7 bases and V 5 bases, and 19 bases lay outside the gene matches. CDR3 DNA: TGTGCCAGCAGCCCCTATCGTTTCGTCGGACAGGGTCAAAATTCACCCCTCCACTTT. Residues: CASSPYRFVGQGQNSPLHF.

A note on this clonotype: A read error may produce the germline difference seen at one junction end. The J gene is TRBJ2-7, the V gene TRBV5-1, with D tentatively TRBD2 (5 bases). Looked up from germline, CDR1 is SGHRS and CDR2 is YFSETQ. The CDR3 totals 13 residues. CDR3 sequence: CASSAADTGELYF. CDR3 coding DNA: TGCGCCAGCAGCGCGGCAGACACCGGGGAGCTGTACTTC.

The chain combines TRBV2 with TRBJ1-2, with D possibly TRBD1 on 5 matching bases. V was clipped by 3 bases and J by 6 bases, with 17 bases between them. There are 15 residues in the CDR3. Germline V lookup: CDR1 SNHLY, CDR2 FYNNEI. The CDR3 DNA follows: TGTGCCAGCAGTGACGAGACAGAATCTTGGGATGGCTACACCTTC. Translating gives CASSDETESWDGYTF.

This clonotype showed up just a few times. This chain connects TRBV4-1 to TRBJ1-4; 7 bases fit TRBD1. This CDR3 is 15 amino acids long. V lost 6 bases to trimming and J lost 8 bases; unmatched junction nucleotides: 12. Germline CDR1 reads MGHRA; CDR2 reads YSYEKL. Written as DNA, the CDR3 is TGCGCCAGCAGAATATACCAGACAGGGTTGGAAAAACTGTTTTTT. Translated: CASRIYQTGLEKLFF.

In its sample, this clonotype was seen a few times. The V and J genes are TRBV20-1 and TRBJ1-2, with 8 positions matching TRBD1. Germline CDR1 reads DFQATT; CDR2 reads SNEGSKA (reference sequence). CDR3 length: 13 amino acids. The V segment lost 2 bases and the J segment 7 bases; nucleotides outside the gene matches: 6. CDR3 DNA sequence: TGCAGTGCTAGAAGGACAGGGCGGAGTGGCTACACCTTC. As protein: CSARRTGRSGYTF.

This clonotype was seen ten or more times. The chain combines TRBV4-1 with TRBJ2-5; a possible D gene is TRBD1 (5 bases). V was shortened by 3 bases and J by 3 bases, with 8 bases between the two germline ends. CDR3 length equals 13 residues. Per germline, CDR1 MGHRA and CDR2 YSYEKL. CDR3: CASSHPTEETQYF. The CDR3, as DNA: TGCGCCAGCAGCCATCCGACAGAAGAGACCCAGTACTTC.

This sequence joins TRBV9 and TRBJ2-7; D gene uncertain. V lost 5 bases, J lost 2 bases, and 11 bases lay in between. Germline CDR1 and CDR2: SGDLS and YYNGEE. This CDR3 is built from 13 residues. The CDR3, as DNA: TGTGCCAGCAGTCTGCCAACTGCCTACGAGCAGTACTTC. Its translation is CASSLPTAYEQYF.

This clonotype has ten or more counts. The V gene is TRBV10-3, the J gene TRBJ2-5; D is perhaps TRBD2 (6 bases). The V and J ends lost 2 bases and 5 bases respectively, with 9 bases between them. Germline V lookup: CDR1 ENHRY, CDR2 SYGVKD. The CDR3 extends over 13 amino acids. The CDR3 DNA reads as TGTGCCATCAGTGAGGAGGGGAGGGAGACCCAGTACTTC. It codes for CAISEEGRETQYF.

There are many counts of this clonotype. The rearrangement joins TRBV5-1 to TRBJ2-5; 8 positions match TRBD2. The CDR3 is made up of 15 amino acids. Germline loops: CDR1 SGHRS, CDR2 YFSETQ. V dropped 0 bases and J dropped 3; count of bases not matched to a gene: 4. CDR3 sequence reads: CASSLVAGREETQYF. CDR3 sequence (DNA): TGCGCCAGCAGCTTGGTAGCGGGAAGGGAAGAGACCCAGTACTTC. Full variable domain (rest looked up from reference TRBV5-1 and TRBJ2-5): KAGVTQTPRYLIKTRGQQVTLSCSPISGHRSVSWYQQTPGQGLQFLFEYFSETQRNKGNFPGRFSGRQFSNSRSEMNVSTLELGDSALYLCASSLVAGREETQYFGPGTRLLVL.

The genes are TRBV24-1 and TRBJ1-2; D call uncertain. Germline CDR1 KGHDR, CDR2 SFDVKD. Trimming left V 0 bases short and J 8 bases short, with 12 bases between. The CDR3 totals 14 residues. CDR3 residues: CATSDLSRAEGYTF. For the CDR3, the DNA is TGTGCCACCAGTGATTTGAGCCGGGCCGAAGGCTACACCTTC.